This T cell receptor (beta chain) was identified in a study of vaccination effects on CD4 cells after COVID-19. Pools of viral peptides were used by the ViraFEST assay to expand antigen-specific CD4+ T cells ahead of sequencing. Cells that had been cultured for ten to eleven days were the source of isolated CD4+ T cells. Confirmation by PCR established that the person had SARS-CoV-2 infection between March and December 2020. A remark on this clone: The antigen is unknown.

This CDR3 spans 21 amino acids. Sequenced by immunoSEQ multiplex PCR; TCRdb stores in-frame clones only, minus some. This sample has 45,000 to 70,000 clones, with 65% to 80% found just once. The TCR comes from a human donor who had a prior SARS-CoV-2 infection. The starting material was CD4+ T cells from PBMCs cultured with HIV peptides, obtained before COVID-19 vaccination. Described subset: HIV-1 Nef peptide pool negative control/reference culture. The genes are TRBV7-5 and TRBJ2-1; the tabulated D call, TRBD1, remains unverified against the DNA. TRBV7-5 corresponds to a pseudogene. The CDR3 sequence is CARSSETGKKIPGTPINEQFF. CDR3 sequence (DNA): TGTGCCAGAAGCTCAGAGACAGGGAAGAAAATCCCCGGGACGCCGATCAATGAGCAGTTCTTC.